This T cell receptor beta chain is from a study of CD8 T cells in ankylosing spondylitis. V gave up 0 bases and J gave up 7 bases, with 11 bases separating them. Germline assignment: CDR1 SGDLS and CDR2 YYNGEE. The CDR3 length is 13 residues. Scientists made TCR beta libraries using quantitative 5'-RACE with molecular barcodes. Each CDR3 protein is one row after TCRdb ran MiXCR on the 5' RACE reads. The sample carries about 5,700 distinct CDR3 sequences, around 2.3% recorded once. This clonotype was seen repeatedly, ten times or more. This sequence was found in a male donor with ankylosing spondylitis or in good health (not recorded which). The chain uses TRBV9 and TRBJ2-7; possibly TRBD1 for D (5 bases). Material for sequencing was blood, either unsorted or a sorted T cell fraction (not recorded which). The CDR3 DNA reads TGTGCCAGCAGCGTAGCAGGGTCAAGGGAGCAGTACTTC. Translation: CASSVAGSREQYF.